The rows below give T cell receptor beta chains drawn from one sample of a study of blood T cell repertoires in COVID-19. TCRdb's copy holds only in-frame clones and misses some; the assay was immunoSEQ multiplex PCR. The sample contains roughly 200,000 clones, around 86% of which appear only once. What was sequenced was PBMCs or T cells enriched from blood (not recorded which). The receptors were gathered from a man aged 25 to 45 in a cohort exposed to, infected with or recovered from COVID-19 (not recorded which). Both conserved end residues are part of each CDR3. D genes are given only for firm matches. The size of a clone is reported for some rows only, either as once, few or many, or as a class for expanded clones.

>14|TRBV2|.|few|TRBJ2-7
TGTGCCAGCAGTGATCGGTCCCTGCCCTACGAGCAGTACTTC
CASSDRSLPYEQYF
>13|TRBV24-1|.|.|TRBJ1-1
TGTGCCACCAGTGATTTGTACGGTGATGAAGCTTTCTTT
CATSDLYGDEAFF
>15|TRBV7-8|.|.|TRBJ2-7
TGTGCCAGCAGCCCTGCTAAGGGACGGGGGACCGAGCAGTACTTC
CASSPAKGRGTEQYF
>14|TRBV5-4|.|once|TRBJ2-3
TGTGCCAGCAGCTTCGGGACTGCGGCAAATACGCAGTATTTT
CASSFGTAANTQYF
>16|TRBV7-8|.|.|TRBJ1-2
TGTGCCAGCAGCTTAGAGGCGCGACGGGATAACTATGGCTACACCTTC
CASSLEARRDNYGYTF
>17|TRBV5-1|TRBD1|.|TRBJ1-2
TGCGCCAGCAGCTTGGCCAGGGGGCGGCCTGCTAACTATGGCTACACCTTC
CASSLARGRPANYGYTF
>14|TRBV11-2|.|.|TRBJ1-2
TGTGCCAGCAGCTTCGGGGGCGGGAGCTATGGCTACACCTTC
CASSFGGGSYGYTF
>11|TRBV28|.|once|TRBJ2-1
TGTGCCAGCAGAGGGGATGGGGAGCAGTTCTTC
CASRGDGEQFF
>15|TRBV28|TRBD2|.|TRBJ2-5
TGTGCCAGCACTCACCGGGGGGGCGCCGGAGAGACCCAGTACTTC
CASTHRGGAGETQYF
>15|TRBV4-3|.|.|TRBJ1-5
TGCGCCAGCAGCCCACTACTCACGAAACTCCAGCCCCAGCATTTT
CASSPLLTKLQPQHF
>14|TRBV9|.|.|TRBJ2-3
TGTGCCAGCAGCGCGAATACAGGGTCAGATACGCAGTATTTT
CASSANTGSDTQYF
>14|TRBV3-1/TRBV3-2|TRBD2|.|TRBJ2-3
TGTGCCAGCAGCCAGGGGAGGGCCCACGGTACGCAGTATTTT
CASSQGRAHGTQYF
>14|TRBV5-1|.|.|TRBJ1-1
TGCGCCAGCAGCGTACAGGGACCCCTAGGTGAAGCTTTCTTT
CASSVQGPLGEAFF
>12|TRBV28|.|.|TRBJ1-4
TGTGCCAGCAGTCGAACAGGGGAAAAACTGTTTTTT
CASSRTGEKLFF
>14|TRBV7-9|.|.|TRBJ1-1
TGTGCCAGCAGCTTAGCGGCAGGGCCGGATGAAGCTTTCTTT
CASSLAAGPDEAFF
>16|TRBV4-1|.|.|TRBJ1-4
TGCGCCAGCAGCGCGAGTCAGGAAGCCTCAAATGAAAAACTGTTTTTT
CASSASQEASNEKLFF
>14|TRBV5-6|TRBD1|.|TRBJ2-5
TGTGCCAGCAGCTTGGAGAGGGGGCTGGAGACCCAGTACTTC
CASSLERGLETQYF
>12|TRBV9|TRBD1|.|TRBJ1-1
TGTGCCAGCAGCGGTACAGGGGCCCAAGCTTTCTTT
CASSGTGAQAFF
>15|TRBV9|.|.|TRBJ1-3
TGTGCCAGCAGCGTTGGGGGCGGCTCTGGAAACACCATATATTTT
CASSVGGGSGNTIYF
>14|TRBV19|.|.|TRBJ1-2
TGTGCCAGTATGGAGAGGTTGCATCACTATGGCTACACCTTC
CASMERLHHYGYTF
>13|TRBV6-5|TRBD2|.|TRBJ2-7
TGTGCCAGCATGCCAGCGGGAGCTGGCGAGCAGTACTTC
CASMPAGAGEQYF
>14|TRBV10-1|TRBD2|.|TRBJ2-1
TGCGCCAGCAGTTTGAGTGGCGGGAGCGATGAGCAGTTCTTC
CASSLSGGSDEQFF
>15|TRBV19|.|.|TRBJ2-2
TGTGCCAGTAGTATGCGGCTTCAAGGGAGCGGGGAGCTGTTTTTT
CASSMRLQGSGELFF
>18|TRBV7-9|.|.|TRBJ2-6
TGTGCCAGCAGCTTAGCCAAGGGGGGGTTTTCTGGGGCCAACGTCCTGACTTTC
CASSLAKGGFSGANVLTF
>20|TRBV7-3|TRBD2|.|TRBJ2-3
TGTGCCAGCAGCCCCGCGTGGGCAGATACTAGCGGGAGATTCGAGGATACGCAGTATTTT
CASSPAWADTSGRFEDTQYF
>18|TRBV19|.|few|TRBJ2-2
TGTGCCAGTATCGGGGTTAGAGGCGGACAGCCGTTTGCCGGGGAGCTGTTTTTT
CASIGVRGGQPFAGELFF
>15|TRBV27|.|few|TRBJ1-1
TGTGCCAGCAGCCCCATGTCGTCGGGAAACACTGAAGCTTTCTTT
CASSPMSSGNTEAFF
>16|TRBV5-6|.|.|TRBJ1-3
TGTGCCAGCAGCTTTGGTTCCGCCACTTCTGGAAACACCATATATTTT
CASSFGSATSGNTIYF
>13|TRBV7-9|TRBD1|few|TRBJ1-1
TGTGCCAGCAGTTTGACAGGGATCTCTGAAGCTTTCTTT
CASSLTGISEAFF